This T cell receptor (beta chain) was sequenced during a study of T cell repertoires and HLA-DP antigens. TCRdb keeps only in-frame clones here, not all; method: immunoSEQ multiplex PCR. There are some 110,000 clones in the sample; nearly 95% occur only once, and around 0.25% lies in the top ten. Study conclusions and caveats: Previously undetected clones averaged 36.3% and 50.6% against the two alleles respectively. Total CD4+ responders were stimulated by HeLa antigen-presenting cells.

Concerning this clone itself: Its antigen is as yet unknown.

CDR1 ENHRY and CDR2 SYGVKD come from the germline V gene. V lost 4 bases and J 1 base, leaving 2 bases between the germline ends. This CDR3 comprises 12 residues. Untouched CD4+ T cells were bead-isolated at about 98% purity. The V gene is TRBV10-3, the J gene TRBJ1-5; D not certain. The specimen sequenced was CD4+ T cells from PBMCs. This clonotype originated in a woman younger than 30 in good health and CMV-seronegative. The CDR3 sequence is CAISVSNQPQHF. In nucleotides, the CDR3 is TGTGCCATCAGTGTGAGCAATCAGCCCCAGCATTTT.